One and the same sample provided the 18 T cell receptor beta chains below, sequenced in a study of cytomegalovirus exposure and HLA in healthy donors. The PCR contained 60 Vbeta and 13 Jbeta primers. Sequencing was performed with immunoSEQ multiplex PCR; in TCRdb, only in-frame clones are kept and a portion is missing. The sample holds 150,000 to 200,000 clones; over 75% are singletons and the top ten take around an eighth. The sequenced material came from PBMCs. Source of these receptors: a man aged 45-65 years in good health and CMV-seropositive.

This clone showed up just a few times. The chain is built from TRBV6-5 and TRBJ2-3; D is ambiguous. The germline V gene encodes CDR1 MNHEY and CDR2 SVGAGI. V lost 5 bases and J lost 1, with 4 bases in between. The CDR3 has 12 residues. Here the CDR3 DNA reads TGTGCCAGCAGTCAGGGCACAGATACGCAGTATTTT. This translates into CASSQGTDTQYF.

The rearrangement uses TRBV2 and TRBJ1-2, with 9 positions matching TRBD1. Per germline, CDR1 SNHLY and CDR2 FYNNEI. J was trimmed by 4 bases and V by 5 bases; bases with no gene match: 5. The CDR3 length is 14 residues. CDR3 DNA sequence: TGTGCCAGCAGTCGGACAGGGGACGGCTATGGCTACACCTTC. Translating it yields CASSRTGDGYGYTF.

The CDR3 bases are TGTGCCAGCAGTCGTCTAGCGGGGGGAAGGGATACGCAGTATTTT. This translates into CASSRLAGGRDTQYF. The chain links TRBV28 to TRBJ2-3, with TRBD2 matching 11 bases. Per germline, CDR1 MDHEN and CDR2 SYDVKM. The CDR3 covers 15 residues. Trimming removed 5 bases from V and 6 bases from J; junction bases left unmatched: 7.

The chain couples TRBV9 to TRBJ2-3; D is possibly TRBD1 (5 bases). Trimming took off 4 bases at V and 3 bases at J, with 12 bases between the two ends. This CDR3 region has 14 residues. The germline gives CDR1 SGDLS, CDR2 YYNGEE. CDR3 protein: CASSFTTETDTQYF. CDR3 bases: TGTGCCAGCAGCTTCACGACAGAAACAGATACGCAGTATTTT.

Here the CDR3 reads CASSRAGENTEAFF. The CDR3 DNA is TGCGCCAGCAGCCGCGCCGGGGAAAACACTGAAGCTTTCTTT. V is TRBV4-1 and J is TRBJ1-1; D remains unclear. Germline V CDR1 and CDR2: MGHRA, YSYEKL. The germline V and J ends were trimmed by 4 bases and 2 bases, with 11 bases remaining between them. CDR3 length: 14 amino acids.

This clone showed up just once. The V and J genes are TRBV6-1 and TRBJ1-2; 10 nucleotides agree with TRBD1. Germline-derived CDR1 and CDR2 are MNHNS and SASEGT. Unmatched junction bases numbered 3, after V lost 6 bases and J lost 5 bases. CDR3 size: 13 residues. Here the CDR3 reads CASSRDRGYGYTF. The CDR3 coding sequence is TGTGCCAGCAGCAGGGACAGGGGATATGGCTACACCTTC.

This chain connects TRBV4-3 to TRBJ2-3; TRBD2 might be the D (5 bases). The germline gives CDR1 LGHNA, CDR2 YSLEER. This CDR3 is 18 amino acids long. Between the trimmed V and J ends, which lost 0 bases and 3 bases, there was a span of 19 bases. Written as DNA, the CDR3 is TGCGCCAGCAGCCAAGATCCTCCGGGGATGGCTAGGACAGATACGCAGTATTTT. Protein product: CASSQDPPGMARTDTQYF.

This chain connects TRBV5-1 to TRBJ2-7; 10 bases are a match to TRBD1. The CDR3 is 14 residues long. Looked up from germline, CDR1 is SGHRS and CDR2 is YFSETQ. Trimming at V came to 4 bases and at J to 6 bases, leaving 7 bases not matched to a gene. CDR3 bases: TGCGCCAGCAGCGGGGGACAGGGGTATCGCGAGCAGTACTTC. This sequence encodes CASSGGQGYREQYF. Combining the CDR3 with reference TRBV5-1 and TRBJ2-7 gives the whole variable domain KAGVTQTPRYLIKTRGQQVTLSCSPISGHRSVSWYQQTPGQGLQFLFEYFSETQRNKGNFPGRFSGRQFSNSRSEMNVSTLELGDSALYLCASSGGQGYREQYFGPGTRLTVT.

The chain has TRBV18 and TRBJ2-1; 14 positions match TRBD2. This CDR3 spans 16 amino acids. The J segment lost 6 bases and the V segment lost 5 bases, leaving 6 bases of the junction unmatched. Germline CDR1 reads KGHSH; CDR2 reads LQKENI. The CDR3 protein is CASSLTSGGAGNEQFF. The CDR3 DNA reads as TGTGCCAGCTCATTGACTAGCGGGGGGGCCGGCAATGAGCAGTTCTTC.

V and J are TRBV9 and TRBJ2-3; 14 bases are a match to TRBD2. CDR3 length equals 15 residues. V lost 4 bases and J lost 11; bases outside the gene matches: 9. Germline V CDR1 and CDR2: SGDLS, YYNGEE. The CDR3 DNA sequence: TGTGCCAGCAGCCTCGGGACTAGCGGGGGCCACCAGCAGTATTTT. This codes for CASSLGTSGGHQQYF.

The chain joins TRBV5-6 to TRBJ1-1; TRBD1 agrees at 11 bases. V dropped 3 bases and J dropped 7; count of bases not matched to a gene: 2. The CDR3 loop spans 13 amino acids. Germline loops: CDR1 SGHDT, CDR2 YYEEEE. CDR3 loop: CASSSGTGGEAFF. CDR3 coding DNA: TGTGCCAGCAGCTCCGGGACAGGGGGTGAAGCTTTCTTT. The variable domain in full, completed from reference TRBV5-6 and TRBJ1-1, reads DAGVTQSPTHLIKTRGQQVTLRCSPKSGHDTVSWYQQALGQGPQFIFQYYEEEERQRGNFPDRFSGHQFPNYSSELNVNALLLGDSALYLCASSSGTGGEAFFGQGTRLTVV.

J is TRBJ1-1 and V is TRBV6-5; the match to TRBD1 covers 8 bases. V shed 0 bases and J 8 bases; nucleotides not matched to a gene: 5. The CDR3 sequence is 14 residues long. The germline V gene encodes CDR1 MNHEY and CDR2 SVGAGI. CDR3 coding DNA: TGTGCCAGCAGTTACTCTCGGACAGGGTCCGAAGCTTTCTTT. Protein product: CASSYSRTGSEAFF.

A remark on this clone: As the CDR3 is not closed by the conserved phenylalanine or tryptophan, this likely results from a read error. The chain carries TRBV5-1 and TRBJ1-1; D gene ambiguous. Between the trimmed V and J ends, which lost 4 bases and 7 bases, there was a span of 11 bases. CDR1 and CDR2 from the germline V gene are SGHRS and YFSETQ. The CDR3 is made up of 12 amino acids. The CDR3 DNA is TGCGCCAGCAGCCCCGACTCTATTGAAGCTTTCCTT. This codes for CASSPDSIEAFL.

V and J are TRBV28 and TRBJ1-5; tentative D call: TRBD1 (5 bases). The CDR3 is 17 residues long. Between the trimmed V and J ends, which lost 6 bases and 2 bases, there was a span of 20 bases. Germline values: CDR1 MDHEN, CDR2 SYDVKM. DNA for the CDR3: TGTGCCAGCAGCTACCCGGGACTGGGGGGTCGCAATCAGCCCCAGCATTTT. Translating gives CASSYPGLGGRNQPQHF.

The chain is built from TRBV29-1 and TRBJ1-2; D possibly corresponds to TRBD1 (6 bases). Trimming cost V 7 bases and J 4 bases, with 16 bases left between them. The CDR3 is made up of 13 amino acids. CDR1 is SQVTM, CDR2 ANQGSEA, per germline. CDR3 nucleotide sequence: TGCAGCGCCCCAGGACAGTCTGGCTATGGCTACACCTTC. This codes for CSAPGQSGYGYTF.

This clone was observed a single time. This chain connects TRBV5-5 to TRBJ2-3; perhaps TRBD2 as D (5 bases). Germline V CDR1 and CDR2: SGHKS, YYEKEE (reference sequence). V lost 3 bases and J lost 2, with 13 bases in between. The CDR3 runs 15 residues. In DNA, the CDR3 is TGTGCCAGCAGCTCGGTAACCGGGAACACAGATACGCAGTATTTT. This codes for CASSSVTGNTDTQYF.

In DNA form, the CDR3 reads TGCAGCGTTGTAAGGGGCCCATACGAGCAGTACTTC. Its protein is CSVVRGPYEQYF. This chain links TRBV29-1 with TRBJ2-7; D might be TRBD1 (5 bases). This CDR3 spans 12 amino acids. V lost 4 bases and J 4 bases, leaving 11 bases between the germline ends. CDR1 is SQVTM, CDR2 ANQGSEA, per germline.

The chain employs TRBV5-1 and TRBJ2-3, with 7 bases lining up with TRBD2. The V segment lost 3 bases and the J segment 0 bases; nucleotides outside the gene matches: 4. The CDR3 runs 15 residues. From germline, CDR1 is SGHRS and CDR2 YFSETQ. This CDR3 reads CASSSQRGSTDTQYF. DNA for the CDR3: TGCGCCAGCAGCTCTCAGCGGGGTAGCACAGATACGCAGTATTTT.